Listed below are T cell receptor beta chains from one sample, sequenced in a study of neoadjuvant anti-PD-1 for oral cavity cancer. Profiled with immunoSEQ multiplex PCR; TCRdb holds only in-frame clones, not every one. The table has about 8,100 clones, roughly 60% seen once. This specimen consisted of PBMCs, obtained after nivolumab (anti-PD-1) treatment. Receptors were obtained from a person aged 35 to 85 with oral cavity squamous cell carcinoma. Each CDR3 is given with its conserved first and last residue.

CDR3aa: CASSFRQGSQETQYF; j_gene: TRBJ2-5; v_gene: TRBV7-9
CDR3aa: CATGRTQGETQYF; j_gene: TRBJ2-5; v_gene: TRBV6-6
CDR3aa: CASSRELAGVINEQFF; j_gene: TRBJ2-1; v_gene: TRBV5-1
CDR3aa: CAIQTANTEAFF; j_gene: TRBJ1-1; v_gene: TRBV10-3
CDR3aa: CASNRDSGANVLTF; j_gene: TRBJ2-6; v_gene: TRBV5-6
CDR3aa: CAISESGVRGAADQPQHF; j_gene: TRBJ1-5; v_gene: TRBV10-3
CDR3aa: CASSSGFLLGGIGYTF; j_gene: TRBJ1-2; v_gene: TRBV19
CDR3aa: CAWSVGSGSYNSPLHF; j_gene: TRBJ1-6; v_gene: TRBV30
CDR3aa: CASSDRADTQYF; j_gene: TRBJ2-3; v_gene: TRBV2
CDR3aa: CASSAVLGLNTEAFF; j_gene: TRBJ1-1; v_gene: TRBV9
CDR3aa: CASSPGGGGYQETQYF; j_gene: TRBJ2-5; v_gene: TRBV2
CDR3aa: CASSSFRGGDQPQHF; j_gene: TRBJ1-5; v_gene: TRBV27
CDR3aa: CASSQGTGPGNQPQHF; j_gene: TRBJ1-5; v_gene: TRBV4-2
CDR3aa: CASTPFRTNTEAFF; j_gene: TRBJ1-1; v_gene: TRBV7-2
CDR3aa: CASSGRQGDVTDTQYF; j_gene: TRBJ2-3; v_gene: TRBV7-9
CDR3aa: CASSLGLASQETQYF; j_gene: TRBJ2-5; v_gene: TRBV5-1
CDR3aa: CASELERQGGQPQHF; j_gene: TRBJ1-5; v_gene: TRBV6-1
CDR3aa: CASSLDRNTGELFF; j_gene: TRBJ2-2; v_gene: TRBV27
CDR3aa: CASGDQGSGNTIYF; j_gene: TRBJ1-3; v_gene: TRBV12-5
CDR3aa: CASSEESLPSWSEQFF; j_gene: TRBJ2-1; v_gene: TRBV6-1
CDR3aa: CASSQLTEGNTIYF; j_gene: TRBJ1-3; v_gene: TRBV4-3
CDR3aa: CASSLRGDSSYEQYF; j_gene: TRBJ2-7; v_gene: TRBV5-1
CDR3aa: CAISRGPSGSYNSPLHF; j_gene: TRBJ1-6; v_gene: TRBV10-3
CDR3aa: CASRAGLAGLGYEQYF; j_gene: TRBJ2-7; v_gene: TRBV11-3
CDR3aa: CAWSVDRVGEKLFF; j_gene: TRBJ1-4; v_gene: TRBV30
CDR3aa: CAWSVRAEAFF; j_gene: TRBJ1-1; v_gene: TRBV30
CDR3aa: CASSRDSANTGELFF; j_gene: TRBJ2-2; v_gene: TRBV2
CDR3aa: CASSHQKGPNLLGNEKLFF; j_gene: TRBJ1-4; v_gene: TRBV14
CDR3aa: CASGQSILNTEAFF; j_gene: TRBJ1-1; v_gene: TRBV6-5
CDR3aa: CASSPGHRGEKLFF; j_gene: TRBJ1-4; v_gene: TRBV5-1
CDR3aa: CASSLDRTPGANVLTF; j_gene: TRBJ2-6; v_gene: TRBV9
CDR3aa: CASSLGYQGDSPLHF; j_gene: TRBJ1-6; v_gene: TRBV7-9
CDR3aa: CSVGLSWGSNSGANVLTF; j_gene: TRBJ2-6; v_gene: TRBV29-1
CDR3aa: CASSRTVSNQPQHF; j_gene: TRBJ1-5; v_gene: TRBV2
CDR3aa: CASSLDSNFNYGYTF; j_gene: TRBJ1-2; v_gene: TRBV7-2
CDR3aa: CASSPRNNEQFF; j_gene: TRBJ2-1; v_gene: TRBV6-1
CDR3aa: CAIGSSANYGYTF; j_gene: TRBJ1-2; v_gene: TRBV10-3
CDR3aa: CASSTARTGGTDTQYF; j_gene: TRBJ2-3; v_gene: TRBV5-4
CDR3aa: CASSSAWRGGENEQFF; j_gene: TRBJ2-1; v_gene: TRBV28
CDR3aa: CASSLEGLNTGELFF; j_gene: TRBJ2-2; v_gene: TRBV5-5
CDR3aa: CASSYSEGGGGGYTF; j_gene: TRBJ1-2; v_gene: TRBV6-5
CDR3aa: CSVEAGPGDTEAFF; j_gene: TRBJ1-1; v_gene: TRBV29-1
CDR3aa: CASSLVPTGPSYEQYF; j_gene: TRBJ2-7; v_gene: TRBV5-1
CDR3aa: CSVTMGVTSNQPQHF; j_gene: TRBJ1-5; v_gene: TRBV29-1
CDR3aa: CASSLLRVSGANVLTF; j_gene: TRBJ2-6; v_gene: TRBV27